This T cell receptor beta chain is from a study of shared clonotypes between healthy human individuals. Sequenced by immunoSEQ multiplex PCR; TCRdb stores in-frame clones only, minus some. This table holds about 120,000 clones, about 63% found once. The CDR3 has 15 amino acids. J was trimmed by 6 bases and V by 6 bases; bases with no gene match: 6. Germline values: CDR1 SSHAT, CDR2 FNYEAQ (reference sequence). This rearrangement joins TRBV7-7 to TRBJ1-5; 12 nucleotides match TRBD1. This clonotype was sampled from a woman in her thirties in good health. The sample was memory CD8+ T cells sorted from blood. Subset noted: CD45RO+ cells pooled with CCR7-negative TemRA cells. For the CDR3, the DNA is TGTGCCAGCAGAGGGACAGGGGGCTTTTCTCAGCCCCAGCATTTT. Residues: CASRGTGGFSQPQHF.